This passage covers 2 T cell receptor beta chains from one sample sequenced in a study of cytomegalovirus exposure and HLA in healthy donors. Both 60 Vbeta primers and 13 Jbeta primers went into the PCR. Profiling relied on immunoSEQ multiplex PCR, and the TCRdb table lists in-frame clones only, not all of them. The sample lists 150,000 to 160,000 clones; less than 85% were seen once. The sequenced sample consisted of PBMCs. These receptor sequences come from a woman aged 50 to 60 in good health and CMV-seropositive.

The gene calls are TRBV25-1 and TRBJ1-3; 8 bases fit TRBD1. Per germline, CDR1 MGHDK and CDR2 SYGVNS. CDR3 length equals 15 residues. V trimming: 6 bases; J trimming: 2 bases; junction bases outside the gene matches: 6. The CDR3, as DNA: TGTGCCAGCAGCCCCCCAGGGGGCGCTGGAAACACCATATATTTT. Amino acids: CASSPPGGAGNTIYF.

This chain connects TRBV5-6 to TRBJ2-2, with a possible D match to TRBD1 (6 bases). Germline V gives CDR1 SGHDT, CDR2 YYEEEE. CDR3 length equals 15 residues. Trimming removed 4 bases from V and 1 base from J, with 11 bases in between. As DNA, the CDR3 is TGTGCCAGCAGCCGGGACAACTGGAACACCGGGGAGCTGTTTTTT. This translates into CASSRDNWNTGELFF.